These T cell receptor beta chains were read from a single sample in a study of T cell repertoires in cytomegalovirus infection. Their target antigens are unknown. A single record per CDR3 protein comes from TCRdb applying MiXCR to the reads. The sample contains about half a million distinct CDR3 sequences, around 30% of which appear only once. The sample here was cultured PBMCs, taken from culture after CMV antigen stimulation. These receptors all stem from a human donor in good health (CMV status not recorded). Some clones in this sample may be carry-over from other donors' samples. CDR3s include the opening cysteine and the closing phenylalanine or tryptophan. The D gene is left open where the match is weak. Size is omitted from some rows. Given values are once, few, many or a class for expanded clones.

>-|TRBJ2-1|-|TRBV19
TGTGCCAGTAGTACCCTAGGCTCCTACAATGAGCAGTTCTTC
CASSTLGSYNEQFF
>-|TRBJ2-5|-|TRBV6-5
TGTGCCAGCAACCAGGACGGGATGAGGGAGACCCAGTACTTC
CASNQDGMRETQYF
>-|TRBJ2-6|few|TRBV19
TGTGCCAGTTCCATCCAGGCGGGCTCTGGGGCCAACGTCCTGACTTTC
CASSIQAGSGANVLTF
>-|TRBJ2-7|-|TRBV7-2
TGTGCCAGCAGCCGGGACGTCGGGGGATACGAGCAGTACTTC
CASSRDVGGYEQYF
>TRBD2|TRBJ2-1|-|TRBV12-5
TGTGCTAGTGGTTTGGTACGGGCGACTAGCGGGAGTTCCTACAATGAGCAGTTCTTC
CASGLVRATSGSSYNEQFF
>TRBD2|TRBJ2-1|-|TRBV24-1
TGTGCCACCAGTGATTTGCCGGGGCGGGAGGCTTCTGATGAGCAGTTCTTC
CATSDLPGREASDEQFF
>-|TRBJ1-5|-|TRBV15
TGTGCCACCAGCAGTCGCACCGGGATTAATCAGCCCCAGCATTTT
CATSSRTGINQPQHF
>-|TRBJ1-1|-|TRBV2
TGTGCCAGCGCTATTGGCGGGACAACGAACACTGAAGCTTTCTTT
CASAIGGTTNTEAFF
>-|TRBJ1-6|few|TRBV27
TGTGCCAGCAGTTTACTGGGCGCTGGTTCACCCCTCCACTTT
CASSLLGAGSPLHF
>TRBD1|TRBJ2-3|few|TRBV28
TGTGCCAGCAGTTCCCCGACAGGGATCCTCACAGATACGCAGTATTTT
CASSSPTGILTDTQYF
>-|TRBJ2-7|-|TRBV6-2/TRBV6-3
TGTGCCAGCAGCGAGACTCATGAGCAGTACTTC
CASSETHEQYF
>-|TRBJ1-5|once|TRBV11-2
TGTGCCAGCAGCCGTCTGGGAACCTCCAATCAGCCCCAGCATTTT
CASSRLGTSNQPQHF
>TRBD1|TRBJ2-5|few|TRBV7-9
TGTGCCAGCAGCTTAGCGACAGGGTACCAAGAGACCCAGTACTTC
CASSLATGYQETQYF
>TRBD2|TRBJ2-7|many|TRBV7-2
TGTGCCAGCAGCTTAGGGCCTCCACTAGCGGGACGTGGGTACGAGCAGTACTTC
CASSLGPPLAGRGYEQYF
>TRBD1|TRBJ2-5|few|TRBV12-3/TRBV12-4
TGTGCCAGCAGTTCCACCGGGACAGGGGAAGAGACCCAGTACTTC
CASSSTGTGEETQYF
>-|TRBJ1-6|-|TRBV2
TGTGCCAGCAGGGAGGCCTCCTATAATTCACCCCTCCACTTT
CASREASYNSPLHF
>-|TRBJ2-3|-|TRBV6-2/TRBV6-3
TGTGCCAGCAGTTACTCCTACTCAGATACGCAGTATTTT
CASSYSYSDTQYF
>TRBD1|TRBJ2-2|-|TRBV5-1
TGCGCCAGCAGCCTCCAGGGGGTGAACACCGGGGAGCTGTTTTTT
CASSLQGVNTGELFF
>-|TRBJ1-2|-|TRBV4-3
TGCGCCAGCAGCCAAGGCCGCGGGTATGGCTACACCTTC
CASSQGRGYGYTF
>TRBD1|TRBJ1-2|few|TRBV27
TGTGCCAGCAGTGGGCCGGGACAGGGAAATTTATACTATGGCTACACCTTC
CASSGPGQGNLYYGYTF
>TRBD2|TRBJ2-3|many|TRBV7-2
TGTGCCAGCAGCTCCCCCCCCGGGAGGGCCGGTGGGGCAGATACGCAGTATTTT
CASSSPPGRAGGADTQYF
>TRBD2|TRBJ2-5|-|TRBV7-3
TGTGCCAGCAGCCAAGGAGCGGGAAGGGAGACCCAGTACTTC
CASSQGAGRETQYF
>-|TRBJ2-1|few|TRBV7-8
TGTGCCAGCAGCTTAGTTTCTGCGGTGGGGCCTGGGGAGCAGTTCTTC
CASSLVSAVGPGEQFF
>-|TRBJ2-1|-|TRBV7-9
TGTGCCAGCAGCCGTCCTAGCGTTGAGCAGTTCTTC
CASSRPSVEQFF
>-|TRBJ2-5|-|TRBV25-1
TGTGCCAGCAGTGCCCTTTTCGCCCAAGAGACCCAGTACTTC
CASSALFAQETQYF
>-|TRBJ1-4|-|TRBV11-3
TGTGCCAGCAGCTTAGAGCCGGACGGCAATGAAAAACTGTTTTTT
CASSLEPDGNEKLFF
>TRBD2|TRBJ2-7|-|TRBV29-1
TGCAGCGTTGCGGAAGCGGGAGGGCCCTACGAGCAGTACTTC
CSVAEAGGPYEQYF
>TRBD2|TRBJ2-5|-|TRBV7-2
TGTGCCAGCACTAAACCTAGCGGGACAGAGACCCAGTACTTC
CASTKPSGTETQYF
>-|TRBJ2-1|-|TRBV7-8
TGTGCCAGCAGCTTAGCGGCAGAGTACAATGAGCAGTTCTTC
CASSLAAEYNEQFF
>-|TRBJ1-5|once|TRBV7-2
TGTGCCAGCAGCTCACAATTTGATCAGCCCCAGCATTTT
CASSSQFDQPQHF